Listed below are T cell receptor beta chains from one sample, sequenced in a study of regulatory and conventional T cells in RAG deficiency. The protocol was immunoSEQ multiplex PCR, while the TCRdb copy is restricted to in-frame clones and leaves out a portion. The sample contains 7,000 to 9,500 clones, around 94% of which appear only once. The sequenced sample was CD4+ effector T cells sorted from blood. The source of these receptors is a human donor with RAG deficiency presenting as severe combined immunodeficiency. Each CDR3 is given with its conserved first and last residue. The D gene is left open where the match is weak. Clone size is not always given. Where it is, it says once, few, many or a class for expanded clones.

NA,TRBJ1-2,TRBV12-5,NA,CASVGWEYGYTF,TGTGCTAGTGTTGGGTGGGAATATGGCTACACCTTC
TRBD2,TRBJ2-1,TRBV5-1,NA,CASSFGGSLRYNEQFF,TGCGCCAGCAGCTTCGGGGGGAGCCTTCGCTACAATGAGCAGTTCTTC
NA,TRBJ1-2,TRBV7-3,NA,CASSLTYSTAIYGYTF,TGTGCCAGCAGCTTAACGTATTCTACAGCCATTTATGGCTACACCTTC
NA,TRBJ2-5,TRBV30,NA,CAWSVGGGSQETQYF,TGTGCCTGGAGTGTTGGGGGAGGAAGCCAAGAGACCCAGTACTTC
NA,TRBJ2-7,TRBV7-9,NA,CASSFGGLDEQYF,TGTGCCAGCAGCTTTGGGGGCCTAGACGAGCAGTACTTC
NA,TRBJ2-1,TRBV20-1,NA,CSARHNEQFF,TGCAGTGCTAGACACAATGAGCAGTTCTTC
NA,TRBJ2-6,TRBV10-3,NA,CAISEVISGANVLTF,TGTGCCATCAGTGAGGTAATCTCCGGGGCCAACGTCCTGACTTTC
NA,TRBJ2-5,TRBV5-1,NA,CASSSTLQETQYF,TGCGCCAGCAGCTCCACACTTCAAGAGACCCAGTACTTC
TRBD1,TRBJ2-2,TRBV19,NA,CASSIWTGAGELFF,TGTGCCAGTAGTATATGGACAGGGGCCGGGGAGCTGTTTTTT
TRBD1,TRBJ2-7,TRBV7-2,NA,CASSQQQGLEQYF,TGTGCCAGCAGCCAGCAACAGGGGCTCGAGCAGTACTTC
TRBD1,TRBJ2-2,TRBV19,NA,CASKRRQGIGLYTGELFF,TGTGCCAGTAAAAGGAGACAGGGTATCGGGCTCTACACCGGGGAGCTGTTTTTT
NA,TRBJ2-5,TRBV25-1,NA,CASSLQGGETQYF,TGTGCCAGCAGTCTCCAGGGAGGAGAGACCCAGTACTTC
NA,TRBJ1-4,TRBV19,NA,CASSDTVATNEKLFF,TGTGCCAGTAGTGATACGGTGGCAACTAATGAAAAACTGTTTTTT
NA,TRBJ2-3,TRBV10-3,NA,CATTGGDTQYF,TGTGCCACCACTGGGGGAGATACGCAGTATTTT
TRBD1,TRBJ2-7,TRBV18,NA,CASSDREPRVEQYF,TGTGCCAGCTCCGACAGGGAGCCCCGAGTCGAGCAGTACTTC
TRBD1,TRBJ2-5,TRBV27,NA,CASSLLWTGLNQETQYF,TGTGCCAGCAGTCTCCTATGGACAGGCCTAAACCAAGAGACCCAGTACTTC
NA,TRBJ1-1,TRBV5-4,NA,CASSTQVPNTEAFF,TGTGCCAGCAGTACACAGGTCCCGAACACTGAAGCTTTCTTT
NA,TRBJ2-7,TRBV7-2,NA,CASSWDSPSYEQYF,TGTGCCAGCAGTTGGGACTCCCCCTCCTACGAGCAGTACTTC
NA,TRBJ2-5,TRBV19,NA,CASSSRGQQETQYF,TGTGCCAGTAGTTCTCGAGGACAGCAAGAGACCCAGTACTTC
TRBD1,TRBJ1-5,TRBV4-2,few,CASSQDQGQGHQPQHF,TGTGCCAGCAGCCAAGATCAGGGACAGGGGCATCAGCCCCAGCATTTT
NA,TRBJ2-1,TRBV27,NA,CASMRVPFNEQFF,TGTGCCAGCATGCGGGTCCCCTTTAATGAGCAGTTCTTC
TRBD1,TRBJ1-1,TRBV7-9,NA,CASDDRVTEAFF,TGTGCCAGCGACGACAGGGTCACTGAAGCTTTCTTT
NA,TRBJ1-2,TRBV30,NA,CAWSVGRNYGYTF,TGTGCCTGGAGTGTAGGGCGTAACTATGGCTACACCTTC
TRBD1,TRBJ2-5,TRBV11-2,few,CASSSHGTGGRETQYF,TGTGCCAGCAGCTCCCACGGGACAGGGGGCAGAGAGACCCAGTACTTC
NA,TRBJ2-5,TRBV25-1,once,CASSAIGTGYGTQYF,TGTGCCAGCAGTGCGATCGGTACAGGCTACGGGACCCAGTACTTC
TRBD1,TRBJ1-1,TRBV19,once,CASRVGGGLAEAFF,TGTGCCAGTAGGGTAGGAGGGGGCCTCGCTGAAGCTTTCTTT
NA,TRBJ2-3,TRBV10-3,NA,CAISDSTDTQYF,TGTGCCATCAGTGACAGCACAGATACGCAGTATTTT
TRBD1,TRBJ2-7,TRBV14,NA,CASSPRTGFYEQYF,TGTGCCAGCAGCCCCCGGACAGGGTTTTACGAGCAGTACTTC
NA,TRBJ2-1,TRBV4-3,NA,CASSLVRDLYQFF,TGCGCCAGCAGCCTTGTCCGGGACCTTTATCAGTTCTTC
TRBD1,TRBJ2-7,TRBV15,NA,CATSRHLTGGSYEQYF,TGTGCCACCAGCAGGCACCTTACAGGGGGTTCCTACGAGCAGTACTTC
NA,TRBJ2-3,TRBV15,NA,CATSRDWRRTQYF,TGTGCCACCAGCAGAGATTGGAGACGGACGCAGTATTTT
TRBD1,TRBJ1-1,TRBV7-2,NA,CASSPGTGREEAFF,TGTGCCAGCAGCCCCGGGACAGGGAGGGAGGAAGCTTTCTTT
NA,TRBJ1-2,TRBV7-2,NA,CASSLVRDHGYTF,TGTGCCAGCAGCTTAGTAAGGGATCATGGCTACACCTTC
TRBD1,TRBJ2-1,TRBV6-1,NA,CASLRGLGSYNEQFF,TGTGCCAGCCTCAGGGGGCTCGGCTCCTACAATGAGCAGTTCTTC
NA,TRBJ1-2,TRBV6-5,once,CASKRNYGYTF,TGTGCCAGCAAAAGGAACTATGGCTACACCTTC
NA,TRBJ2-3,TRBV10-1,NA,CASSQGYTDTQYF,TGCGCCAGCAGTCAGGGATACACAGATACGCAGTATTTT
NA,TRBJ1-1,TRBV6-5,NA,CASSYSFPGHEAFF,TGTGCCAGCAGTTACTCGTTTCCAGGACATGAAGCTTTCTTT
NA,TRBJ2-1,TRBV10-1,NA,CASSESGGNEQFF,TGCGCCAGCAGTGAGTCAGGGGGCAATGAGCAGTTCTTC
NA,TRBJ2-5,TRBV18,NA,CASSPRGNQETQYF,TGTGCCAGCTCACCACGGGGGAATCAAGAGACCCAGTACTTC
TRBD1,TRBJ2-7,TRBV9,NA,CASSVAPPGQGAGEQYF,TGTGCCAGCAGCGTAGCGCCCCCGGGACAGGGGGCGGGAGAGCAGTACTTC
NA,TRBJ1-5,TRBV12-2,NA,CASRLADRIRNQPQHF,TGTGCAAGTCGCTTAGCCGACAGGATTCGCAATCAGCCCCAGCATTTT
NA,TRBJ2-6,TRBV4-3,NA,CASSQDQKLPGANVLTF,TGCGCCAGCAGCCAAGATCAAAAGCTCCCCGGGGCCAACGTCCTGACTTTC
TRBD2,TRBJ2-5,TRBV14,NA,CASSQSGTSRETQYF,TGTGCCAGCAGCCAAAGCGGGACGTCGAGGGAGACCCAGTACTTC
NA,TRBJ1-2,TRBV2,NA,CASSELGAGGYTF,TGTGCCAGCAGTGAGCTGGGGGCGGGTGGCTACACCTTC
TRBD2,TRBJ2-7,TRBV10-3,NA,CAISSSGRFSYEQYF,TGTGCCATCAGTTCTAGCGGGAGGTTCTCCTACGAGCAGTACTTC
NA,TRBJ2-5,TRBV27,once,CASSPRPQETQYF,TGTGCCAGCAGTCCCCGCCCGCAAGAGACCCAGTACTTC
TRBD1,TRBJ2-2,TRBV5-1,NA,CASSPTGAGGELFF,TGCGCCAGCAGCCCGACAGGGGCGGGCGGGGAGCTGTTTTTT
NA,TRBJ2-5,TRBV18,NA,CASSEGETQYF,TGTGCCAGCTCCGAGGGTGAGACCCAGTACTTC
TRBD1,TRBJ2-5,TRBV18,once,CASSPGQVGETQYF,TGTGCCAGCTCACCCGGACAGGTCGGGGAGACCCAGTACTTC
NA,TRBJ1-1,TRBV29-1,NA,CSVHLWGTEAFF,TGCAGCGTCCACTTGTGGGGTACCGAAGCTTTCTTT
NA,TRBJ2-4,TRBV5-1,NA,CASSNGPKNIQYF,TGCGCCAGCAGCAACGGACCCAAAAACATTCAGTACTTC
TRBD1,TRBJ2-5,TRBV7-9,once,CASSYYGTGQETQYF,TGTGCCAGCAGCTATTATGGGACAGGGCAAGAGACCCAGTACTTC
TRBD2,TRBJ2-3,TRBV11-2,NA,CASSSGLAGVTDTQYF,TGTGCCAGCAGTTCCGGACTAGCGGGAGTTACAGATACGCAGTATTTT